A single sample is the source of the 6 T cell receptor beta chains below, sequenced in a study of T cell repertoires in cytomegalovirus infection. From the reads, TCRdb called clonotypes with MiXCR, one entry per CDR3 protein. The sample includes fewer than 700,000 distinct CDR3 sequences, around 24% of them seen just once. Sequencing was carried out using CD8+ T cells from PBMCs. The receptors shown here come from a human donor in good health (CMV status not recorded). Some clones in this sample may be carry-over from other donors' samples.

J is TRBJ2-3 and V is TRBV27, with 7 nucleotides matching TRBD2. The CDR3 consists of 18 residues. With V trimmed by 5 bases and J by 6 bases, 20 bases remained unmatched. Germline CDR1 MNHEY, CDR2 SMNVEV (reference sequence). CDR3 bases: TGTGCCAGCAGTCCCTTCCGGGGTGGGCGGGAGAGCAGGGATACGCAGTATTTT. Translation gives CASSPFRGGRESRDTQYF.

V gene TRBV6-2 or TRBV6-3 combines with J gene TRBJ2-3; 7 bases are shared with TRBD1. The V gene's germline CDR1 is MNHEY and CDR2 SVGEGT. V lost 3 bases to trimming and J lost 4 bases; unmatched junction nucleotides: 13. The CDR3 runs 17 residues. Written as DNA, the CDR3 is TGTGCCAGCAGTTATTCGAAGACAGGGAAAGGTGCAGATACGCAGTATTTT. This gives the protein CASSYSKTGKGADTQYF.

This clonotype occurred a few times. CDR3 nucleotide sequence: TGTGCCAGCGAAATGTTTACCGGGGAGCTGTTTTTT. Translated: CASEMFTGELFF. This rearrangement joins TRBV2 to TRBJ2-2, with D hard to call. Per the germline V gene, CDR1 is SNHLY and CDR2 is FYNNEI. CDR3 length: 12 residues. Trimming removed 8 bases from V and 5 bases from J, with 9 bases in between.

This clonotype was seen ten or more times. The genes are TRBV7-2 and TRBJ2-3; D unclear. The germline V gene has CDR1 SGHTA and CDR2 FQGNSA. Trimming took 6 bases from V and 3 from J, leaving 7 bases between them. The CDR3 is 12 residues long. The CDR3: CASSHPTDTQYF. DNA for the CDR3: TGTGCCAGCAGTCACCCGACAGATACGCAGTATTTT.

V gene TRBV14 combines with J gene TRBJ1-3; D not resolved. The CDR3 is 14 residues long. V dropped 4 bases and J dropped 0 bases, with 7 bases sitting between them. The V gene's germline CDR1 is SGHDN and CDR2 FVKESK. CDR3 in amino acids: CASSRISSGNTIYF. The CDR3 DNA is TGTGCCAGCAGCCGTATTAGCTCTGGAAACACCATATATTTT.

The chain has TRBV20-1 and TRBJ2-7; possible D gene TRBD2, 6 bases. The V gene's germline CDR1 is DFQATT and CDR2 SNEGSKA (reference sequence). The CDR3 has 13 residues. The CDR3 reads CSARGGDSYEQYV. DNA of the CDR3: TGCAGTGCCAGAGGCGGGGACTCCTACGAGCAGTACGTC.